Each of the 21 T cell receptor beta chains below was sequenced from the same sample in a study of T cell responses to AZD1222 COVID-19 vaccine. Profiled with immunoSEQ multiplex PCR; TCRdb holds only in-frame clones, not every one. Here the sample spans fewer than 120,000 clones, roughly four fifths being singletons. The material was peripheral blood, obtained on day 0 of AZD1222 vaccination. The receptors shown here come from an adult in good health.

This clone appeared many times. CDR3 sequence: CASSPGTNYGYTF. In nucleotides, the CDR3 is TGTGCCAGCTCACCCGGGACTAACTATGGCTACACCTTC. V usage is TRBV18 and J usage is TRBJ1-2; no firm D call. This CDR3 is built from 13 residues. V lost 3 bases to trimming and J lost 0 bases, with 5 bases between them. In germline, CDR1 is KGHSH, CDR2 LQKENI.

The chain couples TRBV18 to TRBJ1-1; 7 bases align to TRBD1. With 1 base clipped from V and 8 bases from J, the junction kept 4 bases outside the gene matches. The CDR3 totals 13 residues. Germline V lookup: CDR1 KGHSH, CDR2 LQKENI. The DNA for the CDR3 is TGTGCCAGCTCACCACGGGGGACAGAAGAAGCTTTCTTT. It encodes CASSPRGTEEAFF.

The chain links TRBV3-1 (or the pseudogene TRBV3-2) to TRBJ2-7; D gene uncertain. The CDR3 runs 12 residues. Germline V gene lookup returns CDR1 LGHDT and CDR2 YNNKEL (reference sequence). Trimming took off 2 bases at V and 3 bases at J, with 5 bases between the two ends. In DNA form, the CDR3 reads TGTGCCAGCAGCCAAATCGGCTACGAGCAGTACTTC. It encodes CASSQIGYEQYF.

This clone was seen only once. This chain joins TRBV21-1 and TRBJ2-2; the table's D call TRBD2 went unverified against the DNA. TRBV21-1 corresponds to a pseudogene. This CDR3 is built from 17 residues. The CDR3 protein is CASSKAETSGKTGELFF. DNA of the CDR3: TGTGCCAGCAGCAAAGCGGAGACTAGCGGGAAAACCGGGGAGCTGTTTTTT.

The rearrangement joins TRBV19 to TRBJ2-7, with a weak D call TRBD2 (7 bases). CDR3 length: 15 residues. From germline, CDR1 is LNHDA and CDR2 SQIVND (reference sequence). V lost 7 bases, J lost 2 bases, and 18 bases lay in between. The CDR3 region is CASNGAAGATYEQYF. Written as DNA, the CDR3 is TGTGCCAGTAATGGGGCCGCGGGGGCCACCTACGAGCAGTACTTC. Filled out from reference TRBV19 and TRBJ2-7, the complete variable domain reads DGGITQSPKYLFRKEGQNVTLSCEQNLNHDAMYWYRQDPGQGLRLIYYSQIVNDFQKGDIAEGYSVSREKKESFPLTVTSAQKNPTAFYLCASNGAAGATYEQYFGPGTRLTVT.

The CDR3 protein is CASSSLGQGIMNTEAFF. The DNA of the CDR3 is TGTGCCAGCAGTTCTTTGGGACAGGGAATCATGAACACTGAAGCTTTCTTT. The chain carries TRBV28 and TRBJ1-1, with TRBD1 identical over 9 bases. From germline, CDR1 is MDHEN and CDR2 SYDVKM. Trimming removed 4 bases from V and 0 bases from J; junction bases left unmatched: 9. The CDR3 extends over 17 amino acids. Full variable domain (rest looked up from reference TRBV28 and TRBJ1-1): DVKVTQSSRYLVKRTGEKVFLECVQDMDHENMFWYRQDPGLGLRLIYFSYDVKMKEKGDIPEGYSVSREKKERFSLILESASTNQTSMYLCASSSLGQGIMNTEAFFGQGTRLTVV.

This clone was counted at least ten times. CDR3: CASSKTAEPYEQYF. CDR3 nucleotide sequence: TGTGCCAGCAGTAAGACCGCCGAGCCCTACGAGCAGTACTTC. The J gene is TRBJ2-7, the V gene TRBV28, with unresolved D. CDR1 and CDR2 (germline): MDHEN, SYDVKM. The CDR3 covers 14 residues. Trimming took 5 bases from V and 2 from J, leaving 13 bases between them. Drawing the rest from reference TRBV28 and TRBJ2-7, the complete variable domain is DVKVTQSSRYLVKRTGEKVFLECVQDMDHENMFWYRQDPGLGLRLIYFSYDVKMKEKGDIPEGYSVSREKKERFSLILESASTNQTSMYLCASSKTAEPYEQYFGPGTRLTVT.

The chain is built from TRBV11-3 and TRBJ2-7; 9 bases align to TRBD2. The CDR3 has 14 residues. CDR1 is SGHNT and CDR2 is YENEEA in the germline V gene. Trimming removed 5 bases from V and 2 bases from J; junction bases left unmatched: 4. The CDR3 DNA reads TGTGCCAGCAGCCTCAGCGGGGGGACCTACGAGCAGTACTTC. Translating it yields CASSLSGGTYEQYF.

V is TRBV28 and J is TRBJ2-2; the D is unclear. With 6 bases removed from V and 4 bases from J, the gap between germline ends came to 18 bases. Per the germline V gene, CDR1 is MDHEN and CDR2 is SYDVKM. This CDR3 is built from 16 residues. The CDR3 DNA is TGTGCCAGCAGCCCTCTAATGGGTTTGGGCACCGGGGAGCTGTTTTTT. This sequence encodes CASSPLMGLGTGELFF.

The chain carries TRBV27 and TRBJ2-1; 13 nucleotides match TRBD2. The CDR3 is made up of 13 amino acids. V dropped 10 bases and J dropped 9; count of bases not matched to a gene: 6. From germline, CDR1 is MNHEY and CDR2 SMNVEV (reference sequence). The CDR3 DNA follows: TGTGCCATACGACTAGCGGGAGGTAGTGAGCAGTTCTTC. It is translated as CAIRLAGGSEQFF.

V gene TRBV5-5 combines with J gene TRBJ1-5, with D possibly TRBD1 on 6 matching bases. V was cut by 0 bases and J by 7 bases, with 11 bases left in between. Germline V gives CDR1 SGHKS, CDR2 YYEKEE (reference sequence). This CDR3 spans 14 amino acids. CDR3 loop: CASSLVLGGQPQHF. The CDR3, as DNA: TGTGCCAGCAGCTTGGTCCTCGGGGGCCAGCCCCAGCATTTT.

The rearrangement uses TRBV24-1 and TRBJ1-1; a weak D match, TRBD1 (5 bases). The V gene's germline CDR1 is KGHDR and CDR2 SFDVKD. Trimming took 5 bases from V and 11 from J, leaving 17 bases between them. The CDR3 runs to 13 residues. CDR3 coding DNA: TGTGCCACCAGTGCGGGACGGCCGCCGGAGGCTTTCTTT. Translation: CATSAGRPPEAFF.

The chain carries TRBV7-2 and TRBJ2-3, with 7 bases that match TRBD2. Per germline, CDR1 SGHTA and CDR2 FQGNSA. Trimming removed 0 bases from V and 4 bases from J; junction bases left unmatched: 7. The CDR3 runs to 16 residues. CDR3 loop: CASSLAGGGVADTQYF. CDR3 in DNA: TGTGCCAGCAGCTTAGCGGGCGGGGGTGTAGCAGATACGCAGTATTTT.

The V gene is TRBV12-3 or TRBV12-4, the J gene TRBJ1-5; no clear D. The CDR3 covers 13 residues. V was pared by 5 bases and J by 4 bases, with 9 bases between. The CDR3 region has the DNA TGTGCCAGCAGTCCTGGAATGAATCAGCCCCAGCATTTT. It encodes CASSPGMNQPQHF.

The chain employs TRBV11-2 and TRBJ1-2; D is undetermined. V was pared by 2 bases and J by 4 bases, with 11 bases between. CDR1 and CDR2 (germline): SGHAT, FQNNGV. CDR3 length: 14 residues. The CDR3 reads CASSLIRSAYGYTF. In DNA form, the CDR3 reads TGTGCCAGCAGCTTAATTCGGTCGGCCTATGGCTACACCTTC.

The rearrangement joins TRBV5-1 to TRBJ1-5; 9 bases are shared with TRBD1. Unmatched junction bases numbered 5, after V lost 5 bases and J lost 2 bases. CDR1 SGHRS and CDR2 YFSETQ come from the germline V gene. CDR3 length: 15 amino acids. As DNA, the CDR3 is TGCGCCAGCAGACCGGGACAGGGACGCAATCAGCCCCAGCATTTT. Protein product: CASRPGQGRNQPQHF.

The gene calls are TRBV12-3 or TRBV12-4 and TRBJ1-2, with D unresolved. V was pared by 5 bases and J by 1 base, with 5 bases between. CDR3 length equals 12 residues. The CDR3 coding sequence is TGTGCCAGCAGTCTATTTAACTATGGCTACACCTTC. Translating it yields CASSLFNYGYTF.

The V call is TRBV10-3, the J call TRBJ2-7; 10 nucleotides line up with TRBD2. Germline assignment: CDR1 ENHRY and CDR2 SYGVKD. With 6 bases clipped from V and 6 bases from J, the junction kept 8 bases outside the gene matches. CDR3 length: 14 residues. The CDR3 DNA reads as TGTGCCATCAGAGGGGGACTAGCGATCTCCGAGCAGTACTTC. Translating gives CAIRGGLAISEQYF.

The chain uses TRBV28 and TRBJ1-6; D might be TRBD1 (5 bases). The CDR3 contains 15 residues. Trimming pared 5 bases from V and 6 bases from J, leaving 14 bases between. Per the germline V gene, CDR1 is MDHEN and CDR2 is SYDVKM. CDR3 sequence: CASSPPGRLNSPLHF. CDR3 DNA sequence: TGTGCCAGCAGTCCCCCGGGACGGCTTAATTCACCCCTCCACTTT.

The rearrangement links TRBV18 to TRBJ1-2, with D possibly matching TRBD1 (5 bases). This CDR3 contains 13 residues. The V and J ends lost 4 bases and 3 bases respectively, with 9 bases between them. CDR1 and CDR2 (germline): KGHSH, LQKENI. CDR3 sequence: CASSQAGHYGYTF. CDR3 bases: TGTGCCAGCTCACAGGCGGGGCACTATGGCTACACCTTC.

This rearrangement joins TRBV7-8 to TRBJ1-1; D not resolved. The CDR3 extends over 13 amino acids. Germline lookup yields CDR1 SGHVS and CDR2 FQNEAQ. With 5 bases removed from V and 2 bases from J, the gap between germline ends came to 9 bases. Written as DNA, the CDR3 is TGTGCCAGCAGCCCAACACTTAACACTGAAGCTTTCTTT. This codes for CASSPTLNTEAFF.